The 21 T cell receptor beta chains below were found in one sample sequenced in a study of T cell responses to AZD1222 COVID-19 vaccine. Produced via immunoSEQ multiplex PCR; TCRdb's table is partial and in-frame only. The sample lists over 150,000 clones; 90% to 95% were seen once. The specimen was peripheral blood, collected 28 days after the second dose of the MenACWY control vaccine. The receptor source for this set is an adult who received the MenACWY meningococcal vaccine as a control.

This clone was counted once. The chain is built from TRBV11-2 and TRBJ1-3, with no clear D. The V end lost 5 bases, the J end lost 0 bases, and 14 bases lay between the germline ends. This CDR3 spans 16 amino acids. The germline V gene has CDR1 SGHAT and CDR2 FQNNGV. The CDR3 region is CASSPRIGGSGNTIYF. The DNA for the CDR3 is TGTGCCAGCAGCCCTCGGATTGGCGGCTCTGGAAACACCATATATTTT.

The chain employs TRBV5-6 and TRBJ1-2; no definite D call. V dropped 0 bases and J dropped 9 bases, with 18 bases sitting between them. CDR1 and CDR2 (germline): SGHDT, YYEEEE. The CDR3 is 15 residues long. CDR3 in amino acids: CASSLVGQTRSSYTF. The CDR3 DNA is TGTGCCAGCAGCTTGGTCGGGCAGACCCGGAGTAGCTACACCTTC.

The DNA of the CDR3 is TGTGCCAGCAGCCCGCGCGGACAGGGCATGACATTTGGAAACACCATATATTTT. Translation: CASSPRGQGMTFGNTIYF. The chain carries TRBV5-5 and TRBJ1-3; 8 bases line up with TRBD1. V trimming: 4 bases; J trimming: 3 bases; junction bases outside the gene matches: 15. The CDR3 spans 18 residues. CDR1 and CDR2 (germline): SGHKS, YYEKEE (reference sequence).

This clone was observed a handful of times. V gene TRBV10-3 combines with J gene TRBJ2-7, with D unresolved. Germline lookup yields CDR1 ENHRY and CDR2 SYGVKD. Deletions cut 11 bases from V and 3 bases from J, with 11 bases between. This CDR3 has 11 amino acids. In nucleotides, the CDR3 is TGTGCCTCCACGGGCGGCTACGAGCAGTACTTC. It translates to CASTGGYEQYF.

V usage is TRBV7-2 and J usage is TRBJ1-1; no definite D call. The CDR3 has 14 residues. Germline-derived CDR1 and CDR2 are SGHTA and FQGNSA. Trimming left V 5 bases short and J 0 bases short, with 10 bases between. CDR3 protein: CASSPGLMNTEAFF. The CDR3, as DNA: TGTGCCAGCAGCCCCGGACTGATGAACACTGAAGCTTTCTTT.

The V call is TRBV5-4, the J call TRBJ2-1; 7 bases are a match to TRBD1. J gave up 5 bases and V 6 bases, and 8 bases lay outside the gene matches. Germline-derived CDR1 and CDR2 are SGHNT and YYREEE (reference sequence). The length of the CDR3 is 14 residues. The CDR3 sequence: CASNLQGPDNEQFF. The CDR3 DNA reads TGTGCCAGCAACCTACAGGGGCCAGACAATGAGCAGTTCTTC.

The chain is built from TRBV4-2 and TRBJ1-1, with D uncertain. Germline values: CDR1 LGHNA, CDR2 YNFKEQ. The CDR3 totals 14 residues. Trimming stripped 2 bases from V and 1 base from J, with 8 bases between. CDR3 sequence (DNA): TGTGCCAGCAGCCAAAAAGATCGGAACACTGAAGCTTTCTTT. Translation: CASSQKDRNTEAFF.

J is TRBJ1-1 and V is TRBV18, with TRBD1 matching over 8 bases. The germline CDR1 and CDR2 sequences are KGHSH and LQKENI. The length of the CDR3 is 14 residues. Germline trimming cut 5 bases from V and 6 bases from J; bases unmatched to any gene: 8. The DNA of the CDR3 is TGTGCCAGCTCATCAAACAGGGGGGAGGCTGAAGCTTTCTTT. Translation: CASSSNRGEAEAFF.

The rearrangement links TRBV4-3 to TRBJ2-2; no clear D gene. Germline V gene data show CDR1 as LGHNA and CDR2 as YSLEER. V lost 0 bases and J lost 2, with 16 bases in between. CDR3 length: 18 amino acids. CDR3 nucleotide sequence: TGCGCCAGCAGCCAAGATATCGGGCTCGGTGGTAACACCGGGGAGCTGTTTTTT. Translating gives CASSQDIGLGGNTGELFF.

The chain recombines TRBV7-3 with TRBJ1-2; 8 positions match TRBD1. The CDR3 consists of 13 residues. The J segment lost 7 bases and the V segment lost 5 bases, leaving 6 bases of the junction unmatched. CDR1 is SGHTA, CDR2 FQGTGA, per germline. The CDR3 nucleotides are TGTGCCAGCAGCCAAACAGGGGGGTCTGGCTACACCTTC. Protein product: CASSQTGGSGYTF.

The genes are TRBV6-6 and TRBJ1-3; 10 positions match TRBD1. There are 16 residues in the CDR3. Germline V gene data show CDR1 as MNHNY and CDR2 as SVGAGI (reference sequence). The junction had 5 bases not matched to a gene; V was cut back by 4 bases and J by 2 bases. The CDR3 is CASSFGTGAAGNTIYF. The CDR3 nucleotides read TGTGCCAGCAGTTTCGGGACAGGGGCCGCTGGAAACACCATATATTTT.

This clone was seen a single time. The chain uses TRBV20-1 and TRBJ1-1, with D maybe TRBD1 (6 bases). V lost 7 bases and J lost 7, with 13 bases in between. CDR3 length equals 11 residues. The germline gives CDR1 DFQATT, CDR2 SNEGSKA (reference sequence). This chain's CDR3 is CSVRRTVEAFF. CDR3 in DNA: TGCAGTGTTAGGCGGACAGTTGAAGCTTTCTTT.

As for this clone: The junction departs from germline at one end; a sequencing error may be responsible. This chain connects TRBV7-8 to TRBJ1-1; no definite D call. The CDR3 is 14 residues long. In germline, CDR1 is SGHVS, CDR2 FQNEAQ. The DNA for the CDR3 is TGTGCCAGCACCGTGGGGATGGCGAACGCTGAAGCTTTCTTT. Translation: CASTVGMANAEAFF.

The rearrangement links TRBV29-1 to TRBJ2-5, with D possibly TRBD2 on 6 matching bases. The germline V gene has CDR1 SQVTM and CDR2 ANQGSEA. The CDR3 spans 12 residues. V lost 7 bases and J 4 bases, leaving 13 bases between the germline ends. Written as DNA, the CDR3 is TGCAGCGCGGAGGCCGGGGGAGAGACCCAGTACTTC. Protein sequence: CSAEAGGETQYF. Complete variable domain (other parts from reference TRBV29-1 and TRBJ2-5): SAVISQKPSRDICQRGTSLTIQCQVDSQVTMMFWYRQQPGQSLTLIATANQGSEATYESGFVIDKFPISRPNLTFSTLTVSNMSPEDSSIYLCSAEAGGETQYFGPGTRLLVL.

V usage is TRBV28 and J usage is TRBJ2-6, with D possibly called TRBD1 or TRBD2 (6 bases each). The ends were cut back, 1 base at V and 4 bases at J, with 11 bases in the middle. Germline V gene sequence: CDR1 MDHEN, CDR2 SYDVKM. This CDR3 has 16 residues. The CDR3 reads CASSLLGGHGANVLTF. The DNA of the CDR3 is TGTGCCAGCAGTTTATTAGGGGGGCACGGGGCCAACGTCCTGACTTTC.

The chain combines TRBV27 with TRBJ1-5; D remains unclear. V was clipped by 7 bases and J by 4 bases, with 17 bases between them. CDR3 length equals 15 residues. CDR1 and CDR2 (germline): MNHEY, SMNVEV (reference sequence). CDR3 DNA sequence: TGTGCCAGCACCGCTCTTGGGGAGCAGAATCAGCCCCAGCATTTT. It specifies CASTALGEQNQPQHF.

In DNA, the CDR3 is TGTGCCAGCAGACATTCCGGGACAGAGAACTATGGCTACACCTTC. Protein sequence: CASRHSGTENYGYTF. The chain combines TRBV6-6 with TRBJ1-2; 7 positions agree with TRBD1. From germline, CDR1 is MNHNY and CDR2 SVGAGI (reference sequence). This CDR3 is built from 15 residues. J lost 2 bases, V lost 6 bases, and 9 bases had no gene match.

This rearrangement joins TRBV10-2 to TRBJ1-1; no reliable D call. There are 14 residues in the CDR3. The germline CDR1 and CDR2 sequences are WSHSY and SAAADI. V lost 3 bases and J 0 bases, leaving 8 bases between the germline ends. The CDR3 DNA is TGCGCCAGCAGTGACCCAAACATGAACACTGAAGCTTTCTTT. Protein sequence: CASSDPNMNTEAFF.

This clone occurred once. The chain carries TRBV3-1 (or the pseudogene TRBV3-2) and TRBJ1-3, with D perhaps matching TRBD1 (6 bases). V lost 5 bases, J lost 2 bases, and 13 bases lay in between. Germline V CDR1 and CDR2: LGHDT, YNNKEL (reference sequence). The CDR3 is made up of 15 amino acids. The CDR3 spells CASSKPGGTGNTIYF. The CDR3 bases are TGTGCCAGCAGCAAACCGGGGGGCACTGGAAACACCATATATTTT.

The chain joins TRBV7-6 to TRBJ2-1; TRBD2 matches at 7 bases. V gave up 1 base and J gave up 6 bases; unmatched junction bases: 6. CDR1 and CDR2 (germline): SGHVS, FNYEAQ. The CDR3 runs to 15 residues. CDR3 coding DNA: TGTGCCAGCAGCTTAGATCGTCCGGGGGGCAATGAGCAGTTCTTC. This translates into CASSLDRPGGNEQFF.

About this clone itself: The junction and the germline gene differ at one end; a read error may be behind it. The chain recombines TRBV6-4 with TRBJ2-7, with D hard to call. Germline V gives CDR1 MRHNA, CDR2 SNTAGT. This CDR3 is built from 11 residues. Here the CDR3 DNA reads TGTGCCAGCAGTGTCGGACCACCCATGGACTTC. Protein sequence: CASSVGPPMDF.